A selection of T cell receptor beta chains follows, all from one sample in a study of cytomegalovirus exposure and HLA in healthy donors. The data were produced by immunoSEQ multiplex PCR, yet TCRdb's version contains in-frame clones alone and is incomplete. The table shows 90,000 to 120,000 clones, with 60% to 85% occurring only once. Source material: PBMCs. Every receptor here comes from a female donor in good health and CMV-seropositive. The CDR3 runs from the conserved cysteine through the conserved F or W. Each record gives: J gene, clone size, V gene, D gene, CDR3 DNA, CDR3 protein. D genes are given only for firm matches. A row's size may be missing; if present it is once, few, many or a size class.

J gene: TRBJ2-2; clone size: -; V gene: TRBV7-7; D gene: -; CDR3 DNA: TGTGCTAGCAGCTTAGTCAGGGCCGGGGAGCTGTTTTTT; CDR3 protein: CASSLVRAGELFF
J gene: TRBJ2-7; clone size: -; V gene: TRBV6-1; D gene: TRBD1; CDR3 DNA: TGTGCCAGCAGTCACTCCGGACAGGGCTACGAGCAGTACTTC; CDR3 protein: CASSHSGQGYEQYF
J gene: TRBJ2-1; clone size: -; V gene: TRBV5-1; D gene: -; CDR3 DNA: TGCGCCAGCAGCGGAACAGGGACGGATGAGCAGTTCTTC; CDR3 protein: CASSGTGTDEQFF
J gene: TRBJ1-5; clone size: -; V gene: TRBV4-1; D gene: -; CDR3 DNA: TGCGCCAGCAGCCAAGGTAGTGGAGAAAATCAGCCCCAGCATTTT; CDR3 protein: CASSQGSGENQPQHF
J gene: TRBJ1-1; clone size: -; V gene: TRBV5-1; D gene: -; CDR3 DNA: TGCGCCAGCAGCTTGGAGGGGAGGGGAACTGAAGCTTTCTTT; CDR3 protein: CASSLEGRGTEAFF
J gene: TRBJ1-1; clone size: few; V gene: TRBV2; D gene: -; CDR3 DNA: TGTGCCAGCAGTGAAGCACCGGGGGGAGGCACTGAAGCTTTCTTT; CDR3 protein: CASSEAPGGGTEAFF
J gene: TRBJ2-1; clone size: -; V gene: TRBV18; D gene: -; CDR3 DNA: TGTGCCAGCTCACCGCCAGGGGAAAGTTTGAATGAGCAGTTCTTC; CDR3 protein: CASSPPGESLNEQFF
J gene: TRBJ2-2; clone size: once; V gene: TRBV7-3; D gene: -; CDR3 DNA: TGTGCCAGCAGTCGTAGGGAGGCCGGGGAGCTGTTTTTT; CDR3 protein: CASSRREAGELFF
J gene: TRBJ2-1; clone size: -; V gene: TRBV28; D gene: -; CDR3 DNA: TGTGCCAGCAGTACCGGGGACTACAATGAGCAGTTCTTC; CDR3 protein: CASSTGDYNEQFF
J gene: TRBJ1-2; clone size: few; V gene: TRBV6-5; D gene: -; CDR3 DNA: TGTGCCAGCAGTTACGGATACAGGGCGCCCTATGGCTACACCTTC; CDR3 protein: CASSYGYRAPYGYTF
J gene: TRBJ1-1; clone size: -; V gene: TRBV7-8; D gene: -; CDR3 DNA: TGTGCCAGCAGCTTAGTAGGCGGGAACACTGAAGCTTTCTTT; CDR3 protein: CASSLVGGNTEAFF
J gene: TRBJ2-1; clone size: -; V gene: TRBV4-2; D gene: TRBD2; CDR3 DNA: TGTGCCAGCAGCCAAAAGCGGGGGGCCGAGTTCTTC; CDR3 protein: CASSQKRGAEFF
J gene: TRBJ1-4; clone size: -; V gene: TRBV6-6; D gene: TRBD1; CDR3 DNA: TGTGCCAGCAGTTACGGGACAGGCGCAACTAATGAAAAACTGTTTTTT; CDR3 protein: CASSYGTGATNEKLFF
J gene: TRBJ2-3; clone size: -; V gene: TRBV28; D gene: TRBD2; CDR3 DNA: TGTGCCAGCAGCGACCCAGCGGGAGTTGTTTCGGGCACAGATACGCAGTATTTT; CDR3 protein: CASSDPAGVVSGTDTQYF
J gene: TRBJ2-2; clone size: -; V gene: TRBV5-1; D gene: TRBD1; CDR3 DNA: TGCGCCAGCAGTTGGACAGGGGGAATCCTCACCGGGGAGCTGTTTTTT; CDR3 protein: CASSWTGGILTGELFF
J gene: TRBJ2-1; clone size: -; V gene: TRBV11-2; D gene: -; CDR3 DNA: TGTGCCAGCAGCCCGCTCGGTCGGGACTCCCCGCTTGTCGGACAGTTCTTC; CDR3 protein: CASSPLGRDSPLVGQFF
J gene: TRBJ2-3; clone size: -; V gene: TRBV5-1; D gene: TRBD2; CDR3 DNA: TGCGCCAGCAGTTCTTTCGGATATAAAAGGGAGCGGGGAAGCACAGATACGCAGTATTTT; CDR3 protein: CASSSFGYKRERGSTDTQYF
J gene: TRBJ2-5; clone size: once; V gene: TRBV7-9; D gene: -; CDR3 DNA: TGTGCCAGCAGCTCCCTTCTCGAGACCCAGTACTTC; CDR3 protein: CASSSLLETQYF
J gene: TRBJ2-5; clone size: once; V gene: TRBV9; D gene: -; CDR3 DNA: TGTGCCAGCAGCGTAGATGCCTATCAAGAGACCCAGTACTTC; CDR3 protein: CASSVDAYQETQYF
J gene: TRBJ1-1; clone size: -; V gene: TRBV7-3; D gene: -; CDR3 DNA: TGTGCCAGCAGCCAATTGGTGGGAGTAGGGACTGAAGCTTTCTTT; CDR3 protein: CASSQLVGVGTEAFF
J gene: TRBJ2-2; clone size: -; V gene: TRBV7-3; D gene: TRBD1; CDR3 DNA: TGTGCCAGCACAAGACAGGGTGCGAACACCGGGGAGCTGTTTTTT; CDR3 protein: CASTRQGANTGELFF
J gene: TRBJ1-5; clone size: -; V gene: TRBV7-2; D gene: -; CDR3 DNA: TGTGCCAGCAGCTTTCATTCTAATAGCAATCAGCCCCAGCATTTT; CDR3 protein: CASSFHSNSNQPQHF
J gene: TRBJ1-1; clone size: once; V gene: TRBV7-3; D gene: -; CDR3 DNA: TGTGCCAGCAGCTTTTTAGGGGGAAACACTGAAGCTTTCTTT; CDR3 protein: CASSFLGGNTEAFF
J gene: TRBJ2-1; clone size: few; V gene: TRBV15; D gene: TRBD1; CDR3 DNA: TGTGCCACCAGCAGAGAGACCGGGACAGGAGACAATGAGCAGTTCTTC; CDR3 protein: CATSRETGTGDNEQFF
J gene: TRBJ2-2; clone size: few; V gene: TRBV9; D gene: TRBD2; CDR3 DNA: TGTGCCAGCAGCGTCGGGCTAGCGGGAGGTACCACCGGGGAGCTGTTTTTT; CDR3 protein: CASSVGLAGGTTGELFF
J gene: TRBJ2-7; clone size: -; V gene: TRBV7-2; D gene: -; CDR3 DNA: TGTGCCAGCAGCCTTAAGGACGGGGACGAGCAGTACTTC; CDR3 protein: CASSLKDGDEQYF
J gene: TRBJ1-1; clone size: -; V gene: TRBV6-5; D gene: TRBD1; CDR3 DNA: TGTGCCAGCAGTTACGTGGTCAGGGGGACTGAAGCTTTCTTT; CDR3 protein: CASSYVVRGTEAFF
J gene: TRBJ2-1; clone size: -; V gene: TRBV7-2; D gene: TRBD2; CDR3 DNA: TGTGCCAGCAGCGTTAGCGGGGGGGCCGCCTACAATGAGCAGTTCTTC; CDR3 protein: CASSVSGGAAYNEQFF
J gene: TRBJ1-1; clone size: -; V gene: TRBV6-1; D gene: -; CDR3 DNA: TGTGCCAGCAGTGTAGAACTTCACACTGAAGCTTTCTTT; CDR3 protein: CASSVELHTEAFF
J gene: TRBJ2-1; clone size: -; V gene: TRBV30; D gene: TRBD2; CDR3 DNA: TGTGCCTGGGGGGGGGCGGGAGGTAGGAATGAGCAGTTCTTC; CDR3 protein: CAWGGAGGRNEQFF
J gene: TRBJ1-2; clone size: -; V gene: TRBV6-1; D gene: TRBD1; CDR3 DNA: TGTGCCAGCAGTGAAGGAGGGACAGGGAGGACTAACTATGGCTACACCTTC; CDR3 protein: CASSEGGTGRTNYGYTF
J gene: TRBJ2-2; clone size: few; V gene: TRBV25-1; D gene: -; CDR3 DNA: TGTGCCAGCAGTCCACGGGGGGCCAACACCGGGGAGCTGTTTTTT; CDR3 protein: CASSPRGANTGELFF
J gene: TRBJ2-7; clone size: -; V gene: TRBV18; D gene: TRBD1; CDR3 DNA: TGTGCCAGCTCACCGGTGGGACAGGGGGGGTACGAGCAGTACTTC; CDR3 protein: CASSPVGQGGYEQYF
J gene: TRBJ1-5; clone size: -; V gene: TRBV2; D gene: TRBD1; CDR3 DNA: TGTGCCAGCAGGCAAGGGCAGGGGGAAGGTCAGCCCCAGCATTTT; CDR3 protein: CASRQGQGEGQPQHF
J gene: TRBJ1-5; clone size: once; V gene: TRBV6-1; D gene: -; CDR3 DNA: TGTGCCAGCAGTGATGGTGGCAGGCCCCTACGATCGCCCCAGCATTTT; CDR3 protein: CASSDGGRPLRSPQHF
J gene: TRBJ2-7; clone size: -; V gene: TRBV6-1; D gene: TRBD1; CDR3 DNA: TGTGCCAGCTTGAGACAGGGTCCCTACGAGCAGTACTTC; CDR3 protein: CASLRQGPYEQYF
J gene: TRBJ1-1; clone size: -; V gene: TRBV18; D gene: -; CDR3 DNA: TGTGCCAGCTCACCATATAAGGGGTTGAACACTGAAGCTTTCTTT; CDR3 protein: CASSPYKGLNTEAFF
J gene: TRBJ2-2; clone size: -; V gene: TRBV19; D gene: -; CDR3 DNA: TGTGCCAGTAGTATTAGTTGGGGCGCCTCCGGGGAGCTGTTTTTT; CDR3 protein: CASSISWGASGELFF
J gene: TRBJ2-5; clone size: -; V gene: TRBV5-4; D gene: TRBD2; CDR3 DNA: TGTGCCAGCAGCTCCCCGGGACTAGCGTCCGAGACCCAGTACTTC; CDR3 protein: CASSSPGLASETQYF
J gene: TRBJ2-1; clone size: -; V gene: TRBV9; D gene: TRBD2; CDR3 DNA: TGTGCCAGCAGCGTAGGGGATAGCGGGGGTAGGGAGCAGTTCTTC; CDR3 protein: CASSVGDSGGREQFF
J gene: TRBJ1-1; clone size: -; V gene: TRBV7-9; D gene: -; CDR3 DNA: TGTGCCAGCAGCGCGATAGAGGCCCCAACTGAAGCTTTCTTT; CDR3 protein: CASSAIEAPTEAFF
J gene: TRBJ1-5; clone size: -; V gene: TRBV5-1; D gene: -; CDR3 DNA: TGCGCCAGCAGCTTGTCTTCCGGTGGCAATCAGCCCCAGCATTTT; CDR3 protein: CASSLSSGGNQPQHF
J gene: TRBJ2-1; clone size: -; V gene: TRBV29-1; D gene: TRBD1; CDR3 DNA: TGCAGCGTTTGGGACAGGGGGCAAGGTGAGCAGTTCTTC; CDR3 protein: CSVWDRGQGEQFF
J gene: TRBJ1-1; clone size: -; V gene: TRBV19; D gene: TRBD1; CDR3 DNA: TGTGCCAGTAGTCGGGGACAGGGGAACACTGAAGCTTTCTTT; CDR3 protein: CASSRGQGNTEAFF
J gene: TRBJ1-2; clone size: once; V gene: TRBV19; D gene: TRBD1; CDR3 DNA: TGTGCCAGTAGTACGGGACAGGCCCCCTATGGCTACACCTTC; CDR3 protein: CASSTGQAPYGYTF
J gene: TRBJ2-1; clone size: -; V gene: TRBV11-2; D gene: -; CDR3 DNA: TGTGCCAGCAGCAAGGGGGATCCCTCCTACAATGAGCAGTTCTTC; CDR3 protein: CASSKGDPSYNEQFF
J gene: TRBJ2-5; clone size: -; V gene: TRBV9; D gene: TRBD1; CDR3 DNA: TGTGCCAGCAGCGTAGGTTGGGACAGGGGGCGTGAGACCCAGTACTTC; CDR3 protein: CASSVGWDRGRETQYF
J gene: TRBJ1-1; clone size: -; V gene: TRBV30; D gene: TRBD1; CDR3 DNA: TGTGCCTGGAAGACAGGGGGCACTAACACTGAAGCTTTCTTT; CDR3 protein: CAWKTGGTNTEAFF
J gene: TRBJ1-5; clone size: few; V gene: TRBV6-6; D gene: TRBD1; CDR3 DNA: TGTGCCAGCAATCTCCATTCTTCTCAGGGGGGACAGCCCCAGCATTTT; CDR3 protein: CASNLHSSQGGQPQHF
J gene: TRBJ2-3; clone size: -; V gene: TRBV6-5; D gene: TRBD2; CDR3 DNA: TGTGCCAGCAGTTACACCGGGGGGGATACGCAGTATTTT; CDR3 protein: CASSYTGGDTQYF
J gene: TRBJ2-2; clone size: -; V gene: TRBV5-1; D gene: TRBD2; CDR3 DNA: TGCGCCAGCAGCTTGGCGACTAGCGGACGCATGAACACCGGGGAGCTGTTTTTT; CDR3 protein: CASSLATSGRMNTGELFF
J gene: TRBJ2-3; clone size: -; V gene: TRBV27; D gene: -; CDR3 DNA: TGTGCCAGCAGTTTAGGGCAGGGCACAGATACGCAGTATTTT; CDR3 protein: CASSLGQGTDTQYF
J gene: TRBJ1-1; clone size: -; V gene: TRBV15; D gene: -; CDR3 DNA: TGTGCCACCAGCAGAGATTTAGTTAACACTGAAGCTTTCTTT; CDR3 protein: CATSRDLVNTEAFF
J gene: TRBJ1-1; clone size: -; V gene: TRBV2; D gene: -; CDR3 DNA: TGTGCCAGCAGTGGCGGGGCGAGGGTCGGGAACACTGAAGCTTTCTTT; CDR3 protein: CASSGGARVGNTEAFF
J gene: TRBJ1-1; clone size: -; V gene: TRBV19; D gene: -; CDR3 DNA: TGTGCCAGTAATGCATTTGGGGGCAGGAACACTGAAGCTTTCTTT; CDR3 protein: CASNAFGGRNTEAFF